A single sample is the source of the 23 T cell receptor beta chains below, sequenced in a study of CD8+ T cells in alopecia areata. Following extraction, RNA underwent reverse transcription to cDNA, which served as the sequencing template. The table came from immunoSEQ multiplex PCR; TCRdb's copy has only in-frame clones and leaves some out. The repertoire consists of roughly 200,000 clones, with roughly 40% occurring once and the leading ten covering 2.6%. Documented treatment: oral pan-JAK inhibitor, 5-10 mg twice daily. Sequencing used CD4+ T cells sorted from blood, obtained around week 37, from a patient treated with tofacitinib. The receptors here all came from a human donor with alopecia areata.

This chain uses TRBV6-6 with TRBJ2-7, with D possibly matching TRBD2 (6 bases). This CDR3 has 15 amino acids. Germline V gene data show CDR1 as MNHNY and CDR2 as SVGAGI (reference sequence). V lost 3 bases and J 2 bases, leaving 14 bases between the germline ends. The CDR3 protein is CASSYDRAGTYEQYF. Here the CDR3 DNA reads TGTGCCAGCAGTTATGATAGAGCGGGTACCTACGAGCAGTACTTC.

This clone was detected a few times. The chain recombines TRBV7-9 with TRBJ2-3; D is unclear. This CDR3 is built from 15 residues. From germline, CDR1 is SEHNR and CDR2 FQNEAQ (reference sequence). V was clipped by 4 bases and J by 1 base, with 12 bases between them. The CDR3 nucleotides are TGTGCCAGCAGCTGGTACAGCCAAGGCACAGATACGCAGTATTTT. Translating gives CASSWYSQGTDTQYF.

Remarks on this clone: The junction departs from the called germline gene at one end, perhaps through a read error. This chain joins TRBV7-2 and TRBJ1-1; D call uncertain. This CDR3 has 11 amino acids. The germline gives CDR1 SGHTA, CDR2 FQGNSA. CDR3 residues: CASSLDSTSVF. The CDR3 nucleotides read TGTGCCAGCAGCTTAGATTCGACGTCAGTATTT.

The chain employs TRBV29-1 and TRBJ1-2; D is perhaps TRBD1 (5 bases). Trimming shortened V by 7 bases and J by 0 bases, and 9 bases separated the two germline ends. CDR3 length equals 12 residues. Per the germline V gene, CDR1 is SQVTM and CDR2 is ANQGSEA. In nucleotides, the CDR3 is TGCAGCGGGACAACCTCTAACTATGGCTACACCTTC. It codes for CSGTTSNYGYTF.

This rearrangement joins TRBV19 to TRBJ2-3; 9 nucleotides match TRBD2. CDR3 length: 14 amino acids. Trimming cost V 3 bases and J 3 bases; bases outside gene matches: 1. Germline-derived CDR1 and CDR2 are LNHDA and SQIVND (reference sequence). In nucleotides, the CDR3 is TGTGCCAGTAGTATCACTAGCGGGACAGATACGCAGTATTTT. Protein product: CASSITSGTDTQYF.

This chain connects TRBV30 to TRBJ2-7; tentatively, D is TRBD2 (6 bases). Germline V lookup: CDR1 GTSNPN, CDR2 SVGIG (reference sequence). The CDR3 contains 17 residues. V was pared by 0 bases and J by 3 bases, with 21 bases between. The CDR3 bases are TGTGCCTGGAGTGTAGGAATAATCGGCGGGGTCAACTACGAGCAGTACTTC. Amino acid sequence: CAWSVGIIGGVNYEQYF.

This chain joins TRBV15 and TRBJ2-7; D remains unclear. Germline lookup yields CDR1 LNHNV and CDR2 YYDKDF (reference sequence). Between the trimmed V and J ends, which lost 0 bases and 3 bases, there was a span of 6 bases. The CDR3 spans 13 residues. The chain's CDR3 is CATSRETHYEQYF. In nucleotides, the CDR3 is TGTGCCACCAGCAGAGAGACCCACTACGAGCAGTACTTC.

The J gene is TRBJ2-3, the V gene TRBV7-3; tentatively, D is TRBD1 (5 bases). With 0 bases removed from V and 5 bases from J, the gap between germline ends came to 15 bases. The germline V gene encodes CDR1 SGHTA and CDR2 FQGTGA. There are 16 residues in the CDR3. CDR3 amino acids: CASSLTPSGPGDTQYF. The CDR3 nucleotides read TGTGCCAGCAGCTTAACTCCCTCAGGGCCCGGAGATACGCAGTATTTT.

This clone was recorded a few times. J is TRBJ2-6 and V is TRBV19; D is uncertain. Trimming pared 11 bases from V and 0 bases from J, leaving 5 bases between. Germline values: CDR1 LNHDA, CDR2 SQIVND (reference sequence). The CDR3 contains 12 residues. CDR3 loop: CAGSSGANVLTF. For the CDR3, the DNA is TGTGCCGGCAGCTCTGGGGCCAACGTCCTGACTTTC. Full variable domain (missing parts from reference TRBV19 and TRBJ2-6): DGGITQSPKYLFRKEGQNVTLSCEQNLNHDAMYWYRQDPGQGLRLIYYSQIVNDFQKGDIAEGYSVSREKKESFPLTVTSAQKNPTAFYLCAGSSGANVLTFGAGSRLTVL.

The chain carries TRBV27 and TRBJ1-2, with D tentatively TRBD1 (6 bases). The CDR3 loop spans 14 amino acids. Germline CDR1 is MNHEY and CDR2 is SMNVEV (reference sequence). The V end was cut by 3 bases, the J end by 3 bases, with 11 bases between. Here the CDR3 reads CASSFRRGDYGYTF. CDR3 DNA sequence: TGTGCCAGCAGTTTTAGGAGGGGGGACTATGGCTACACCTTC.

This clone was picked up a small number of times. The V and J genes are TRBV5-1 and TRBJ2-3; no clear D. Germline V gene lookup returns CDR1 SGHRS and CDR2 YFSETQ. V was trimmed by 3 bases and J by 6 bases, leaving 14 bases between them. The CDR3 is 14 residues long. The CDR3 DNA is TGCGCCAGCAGCTCCAACTATGACTGGGATACGCAGTATTTT. This sequence encodes CASSSNYDWDTQYF. Based on the CDR3 plus reference TRBV5-1 and TRBJ2-3, the full variable domain is KAGVTQTPRYLIKTRGQQVTLSCSPISGHRSVSWYQQTPGQGLQFLFEYFSETQRNKGNFPGRFSGRQFSNSRSEMNVSTLELGDSALYLCASSSNYDWDTQYFGPGTRLTVL.

The chain couples TRBV4-2 to TRBJ2-1, with D tentatively TRBD2 (5 bases). The CDR3 consists of 15 residues. Germline lookup yields CDR1 LGHNA and CDR2 YNFKEQ. V lost 1 base to trimming and J lost 7 bases, with 14 bases between them. CDR3 DNA sequence: TGTGCCAGCAGCCAAGGATTGAGGGCCTTGAATGAGCAGTTCTTC. Amino acid sequence: CASSQGLRALNEQFF.

The J gene is TRBJ2-1, the V gene TRBV29-1; 9 nucleotides match TRBD2. Germline CDR1 and CDR2: SQVTM and ANQGSEA. The CDR3 runs to 15 residues. J lost 8 bases, V lost 8 bases, and 16 bases had no gene match. CDR3 residues: CSPRPIAGGRDEQFF. In DNA form, the CDR3 reads TGCAGCCCCAGACCTATCGCGGGAGGGCGTGATGAGCAGTTCTTC.

This chain links TRBV7-2 with TRBJ2-5, with D tentatively TRBD2 (5 bases). CDR3 length: 12 amino acids. The V gene's germline CDR1 is SGHTA and CDR2 FQGNSA. Trimming shortened V by 6 bases and J by 5 bases, and 10 bases separated the two germline ends. As DNA, the CDR3 is TGTGCCAGCAGGGCTAGCCGGGAGACCCAGTACTTC. This encodes CASRASRETQYF.

V and J are TRBV2 and TRBJ2-5; 10 bases line up with TRBD2. The CDR3 length is 13 residues. CDR1 and CDR2 (germline): SNHLY, FYNNEI. V lost 7 bases, J lost 4 bases, and 3 bases stayed unmatched. The chain's CDR3 is CASKREGRETQYF. Written as DNA, the CDR3 is TGTGCCAGCAAGCGGGAGGGCCGAGAGACCCAGTACTTC.

This chain connects TRBV6-5 to TRBJ2-7; D perhaps matches TRBD2 (5 bases). CDR1 is MNHEY and CDR2 is SVGAGI in the germline V gene. CDR3 length: 15 residues. V lost 0 bases and J lost 0, with 9 bases in between. The CDR3 DNA sequence: TGTGCCAGCAGTTACTCTTCGGGGTCCTCCTACGAGCAGTACTTC. It specifies CASSYSSGSSYEQYF.

This clone was found a few times. The CDR3: CASSATGYEQYF. The CDR3 bases are TGTGCCAGCAGTGCGACGGGGTACGAGCAGTACTTC. The chain recombines TRBV2 with TRBJ2-7; the D gene is possibly TRBD2 (5 bases). The CDR3 has 12 residues. Between the trimmed V and J ends, which lost 4 bases and 4 bases, there was a span of 8 bases. Germline values: CDR1 SNHLY, CDR2 FYNNEI.

The gene calls are TRBV6-5 and TRBJ2-1; 11 bases align to TRBD2. Per germline, CDR1 MNHEY and CDR2 SVGAGI. This CDR3 contains 14 residues. J lost 6 bases, V lost 7 bases, and 5 bases had no gene match. DNA of the CDR3: TGTGCCAGCAAACCGGGACTAGCGGCCAATGAGCAGTTCTTC. Its translation is CASKPGLAANEQFF.

To note about this clone: A much bigger clone sits one base away, suggesting this may be a read error. The chain joins TRBV30 to TRBJ2-1; 9 nucleotides align to TRBD2. With V trimmed by 4 bases and J by 10 bases, 8 bases remained unmatched. CDR3 length: 13 residues. The germline V gene encodes CDR1 GTSNPN and CDR2 SVGIG (reference sequence). The CDR3 DNA reads TGTGCCTGGAAGACTAGCGGCGGCTACGAGCAGTTCTTC. It codes for CAWKTSGGYEQFF.

This clone occurred a few times. Distinct nucleotide sequences in the sample also encode this CDR3. The CDR3, as DNA: TGCGCCAGCAGCCAAGTTATCGGCAGCAATCAGCCCCAGCATTTT. Translation: CASSQVIGSNQPQHF. The V and J genes are TRBV4-1 and TRBJ1-5; D unresolved. Germline assignment: CDR1 MGHRA and CDR2 YSYEKL. This CDR3 comprises 15 residues. V lost 1 base, J lost 1 base, and 8 bases lay in between.

As to this clone: Other DNA sequences in the sample encode the same CDR3. V and J are TRBV20-1 and TRBJ2-1; 11 bases align to TRBD1. With V trimmed by 6 bases and J by 9 bases, 1 base remained unmatched. This CDR3 is 11 amino acids long. Germline V gene data show CDR1 as DFQATT and CDR2 as SNEGSKA (reference sequence). CDR3 sequence reads: CSAGTGGEQFF. CDR3 bases: TGCAGTGCGGGGACAGGGGGTGAGCAGTTCTTC.

This clone was observed a handful of times. V and J are TRBV19 and TRBJ1-5; D is perhaps TRBD1 (6 bases). This CDR3 spans 14 amino acids. V was clipped by 4 bases and J by 5 bases, with 12 bases between them. Germline loops: CDR1 LNHDA, CDR2 SQIVND (reference sequence). The CDR3 bases are TGTGCCAGTAGTAGGGGGCAGGGCGATCAGCCCCAGCATTTT. Translated, it gives CASSRGQGDQPQHF.

V gene TRBV15 combines with J gene TRBJ1-2; D unclear. The CDR3 runs to 18 residues. Trimming cost V 0 bases and J 4 bases, with 21 bases left between them. Per the germline V gene, CDR1 is LNHNV and CDR2 is YYDKDF (reference sequence). CDR3 amino acids: CATSRDRGSRPEGYGYTF. The CDR3 DNA follows: TGTGCCACCAGCAGAGATCGCGGGTCGCGGCCAGAGGGCTATGGCTACACCTTC.